The 12 T cell receptor beta chains in this list originate from one sample, sequenced in a study of T cell changes during pregnancy in multiple sclerosis. Here immunoSEQ multiplex PCR was the method, and the copy in TCRdb shows in-frame clones only, minus some. The sample has tens of thousands of clones, approximately 89% seen once; the top ten hold 0.9% to 0.95%. Here the sequenced sample was peripheral blood, taken before pregnancy. Receptors originate from a female donor with multiple sclerosis, enrolled in a pregnancy study.

The chain has TRBV29-1 and TRBJ1-4, with D possibly TRBD1 on 6 matching bases. From germline, CDR1 is SQVTM and CDR2 ANQGSEA. The length of the CDR3 is 14 residues. V gave up 2 bases and J gave up 10 bases, with 17 bases separating them. CDR3 region: CSVEIGSVRGKLFF. CDR3 DNA sequence: TGCAGCGTTGAAATAGGATCAGTCAGGGGAAAACTGTTTTTT. Full variable domain (outside the CDR3, taken from reference TRBV29-1 and TRBJ1-4): SAVISQKPSRDICQRGTSLTIQCQVDSQVTMMFWYRQQPGQSLTLIATANQGSEATYESGFVIDKFPISRPNLTFSTLTVSNMSPEDSSIYLCSVEIGSVRGKLFFGSGTQLSVL.

As DNA, the CDR3 is TGTGCCAGCAGTTACGAAGCGGGGCCGGGTGAGACCCAGTACTTC. Protein sequence: CASSYEAGPGETQYF. V is TRBV6-5 and J is TRBJ2-5; 7 bases fit TRBD2. Per the germline V gene, CDR1 is MNHEY and CDR2 is SVGAGI. Trimming at V came to 2 bases and at J to 5 bases, leaving 8 bases not matched to a gene. This CDR3 has 15 residues.

The J gene is TRBJ2-1, the V gene TRBV28, with 11 bases matching TRBD2. Per the germline V gene, CDR1 is MDHEN and CDR2 is SYDVKM. This CDR3 has 16 amino acids. The junction had 9 bases not matched to a gene; V was cut back by 4 bases and J by 7 bases. The CDR3 loop is CASSWIAGGPENEQFF. In DNA, the CDR3 is TGTGCCAGCAGTTGGATAGCGGGAGGGCCTGAGAATGAGCAGTTCTTC.

V and J are TRBV5-1 and TRBJ2-1, with TRBD2 identical over 7 bases. The J segment lost 1 base and the V segment lost 3 bases, leaving 7 bases of the junction unmatched. The CDR3 has 16 amino acids. Germline V gene lookup returns CDR1 SGHRS and CDR2 YFSETQ. DNA of the CDR3: TGCGCCAGCAGCTCCGGATGGGGACTATCCTACAATGAGCAGTTCTTC. Translating it yields CASSSGWGLSYNEQFF.

CDR3 DNA sequence: TGTGCCAGCAGCTTGGCCACCTTGGGGGTAGCGGGAGATCCGGATACGCAGTATTTT. This translates into CASSLATLGVAGDPDTQYF. The J gene is TRBJ2-3, the V gene TRBV5-4; 9 nucleotides agree with TRBD2. The CDR3 totals 19 residues. Trimming at V came to 0 bases and at J to 6 bases, leaving 17 bases not matched to a gene. Germline V gene sequence: CDR1 SGHNT, CDR2 YYREEE (reference sequence).

This clone has only one observation. The chain recombines TRBV2 with TRBJ2-7; 8 bases match TRBD2. The CDR3 length is 15 residues. The V gene end was trimmed by 6 bases and the J gene end by 2 bases; junction bases not matched to a gene: 9. Per germline, CDR1 SNHLY and CDR2 FYNNEI. The CDR3 nucleotides read TGTGCCAGCAGGAACTTAGGTAGCGGGGCCTACGAGCAGTACTTC. Translated, it gives CASRNLGSGAYEQYF.

The V gene is TRBV5-6, the J gene TRBJ1-5; D unclear. The CDR3 runs to 13 residues. The germline CDR1 and CDR2 sequences are SGHDT and YYEEEE. Trimming took off 4 bases at V and 9 bases at J, with 14 bases between the two ends. For the CDR3, the DNA is TGTGCCAGCAGCCGGTCCGAGGGCTGGCCCCAGCATTTT. Translated, it gives CASSRSEGWPQHF.

The chain combines TRBV27 with TRBJ1-1; 7 nucleotides agree with TRBD1. Losses at the gene ends were 6 bases for V and 0 bases for J; bases not matched to a gene: 19. Per germline, CDR1 MNHEY and CDR2 SMNVEV (reference sequence). This CDR3 region has 19 residues. CDR3 residues: CASRLGRGQGLLLNTEAFF. The CDR3 DNA reads as TGTGCCAGCAGGCTGGGAAGGGGGCAGGGACTCCTTTTGAACACTGAAGCTTTCTTT.

This clone was seen a single time. The genes are TRBV4-2 and TRBJ2-5; 7 bases align to TRBD2. From germline, CDR1 is LGHNA and CDR2 YNFKEQ. The CDR3 covers 16 residues. J lost 5 bases, V lost 1 base, and 10 bases had no gene match. The DNA of the CDR3 is TGTGCCAGCAGCCAAGTCGGGGAGGGGATCGGTGAGACCCAGTACTTC. It is translated as CASSQVGEGIGETQYF.

Only one count was recorded for this clone. The rearrangement links TRBV9 to TRBJ2-2; 10 bases line up with TRBD1. This CDR3 is 19 amino acids long. With 5 bases clipped from V and 6 bases from J, the junction kept 19 bases outside the gene matches. Germline CDR1 SGDLS, CDR2 YYNGEE. The DNA for the CDR3 is TGTGCCAGCAGTCGTATCATCTCACGGACAGGGGGTTTTTCCGGGGAGCTGTTTTTT. The encoded protein is CASSRIISRTGGFSGELFF.

In its sample, this clone was seen once. This chain uses TRBV18 with TRBJ1-2; 12 positions agree with TRBD1. Germline V gives CDR1 KGHSH, CDR2 LQKENI. With 3 bases clipped from V and 5 bases from J, the junction kept 10 bases outside the gene matches. The CDR3 is 17 amino acids. The CDR3 is CASSPMEGTGGGYGYTF. CDR3 nucleotides: TGTGCCAGCTCACCGATGGAAGGGACAGGGGGCGGGTATGGCTACACCTTC.

This chain connects TRBV12-5 to TRBJ1-5; 9 bases map to TRBD1. Germline V gene sequence: CDR1 LGHNT, CDR2 FRNRAP. V lost 7 bases to trimming and J lost 4 bases; unmatched junction nucleotides: 5. The CDR3 spans 14 residues. The CDR3 coding sequence is TGTGCTAGTGCCCGGGGACAGGGAAATCAGCCCCAGCATTTT. It translates to CASARGQGNQPQHF.